Below are 9 T cell receptor beta chains sequenced from a single sample in a study of blood T cell repertoires in COVID-19. Some clones are missing from TCRdb's copy, which holds only in-frame ones; the method was immunoSEQ multiplex PCR. The repertoire consists of a few hundred thousand clones, with 70% to 90% occurring once and the leading ten covering around 3.6%. Specimen: peripheral blood. Receptor source: a man in his late teens or twenties with active or convalescent COVID-19.

This clone was found many times. The V call is TRBV6-2 or TRBV6-3, the J call TRBJ1-6, with D maybe TRBD1 (5 bases). Germline V gene sequence: CDR1 MNHEY, CDR2 SVGEGT. This CDR3 has 14 residues. V was pared by 4 bases and J by 7 bases, with 11 bases between. The CDR3 here is CASSSPRVNSPLHF. Written as DNA, the CDR3 is TGTGCCAGCAGTTCTCCCAGGGTGAATTCACCCCTCCACTTT.

The chain has TRBV24-1 and TRBJ1-5; D gene unclear. The germline V gene has CDR1 KGHDR and CDR2 SFDVKD. Trimming left V 4 bases short and J 5 bases short, with 8 bases between. The CDR3 spans 13 residues. The CDR3 here is CATSEPGDQPQHF. The CDR3 bases are TGTGCCACCAGTGAGCCGGGAGATCAGCCCCAGCATTTT.

The CDR3 reads CASSLGEGSKYEQYF. The CDR3, as DNA: TGTGCCAGCAGCTTAGGTGAGGGATCTAAGTACGAGCAGTACTTC. The rearrangement uses TRBV7-2 and TRBJ2-7; tentative D call: TRBD2 (5 bases). The CDR3 sequence is 15 residues long. V was cut by 1 base and J by 4 bases, with 14 bases left in between. Germline V gene data show CDR1 as SGHTA and CDR2 as FQGNSA.

This clone has just one count. The V and J genes are TRBV4-1 and TRBJ2-3, with D uncertain. The germline V and J ends were trimmed by 4 bases and 4 bases, with 12 bases remaining between them. This CDR3 comprises 14 residues. CDR1 and CDR2 from the germline V gene are MGHRA and YSYEKL. The DNA of the CDR3 is TGCGCCAGCAGCCCCACCGCGGCGGCAGATACGCAGTATTTT. Its protein is CASSPTAAADTQYF.

This clone has more than one count but fewer than ten. This rearrangement joins TRBV2 to TRBJ1-1; a weak D match, TRBD1 (5 bases). CDR1 is SNHLY and CDR2 is FYNNEI in the germline V gene. V dropped 2 bases and J dropped 0 bases, with 10 bases sitting between them. The CDR3 contains 15 residues. This CDR3 reads CASSEQGNMNTEAFF. As DNA, the CDR3 is TGTGCCAGCAGTGAACAGGGTAACATGAACACTGAAGCTTTCTTT.

The rearrangement links TRBV7-9 to TRBJ2-6; TRBD1 matches at 10 bases. With 0 bases clipped from V and 3 bases from J, the junction kept 8 bases outside the gene matches. CDR3 length: 19 amino acids. Per the germline V gene, CDR1 is SEHNR and CDR2 is FQNEAQ (reference sequence). DNA of the CDR3: TGTGCCAGCAGCTTAGCGATGAGACAGGGGGCTTTTGGGGCCAACGTCCTGACTTTC. Encoded protein: CASSLAMRQGAFGANVLTF.

This clone was found many times. The chain links TRBV12-5 to TRBJ2-2; TRBD2 might be the D (5 bases). CDR3 length equals 20 residues. The germline V gene encodes CDR1 LGHNT and CDR2 FRNRAP. V was pared by 5 bases and J by 4 bases, with 29 bases between. CDR3 nucleotides: TGTGCTAGTGGTACCTATACCTATACGGTCGACTATAAGGGCACCGGGGAGCTGTTTTTT. This codes for CASGTYTYTVDYKGTGELFF.

V is TRBV27 and J is TRBJ2-1; D gene ambiguous. Germline loops: CDR1 MNHEY, CDR2 SMNVEV (reference sequence). Trimming stripped 6 bases from V and 9 bases from J, with 12 bases between. This CDR3 is built from 12 residues. The DNA of the CDR3 is TGTGCCAGCAGCCCAAGCGCTACTGAGCAGTTCTTC. Translated: CASSPSATEQFF.

The CDR3 coding sequence is TGCGCCAGCAGCCAAGATGCCGGGGACAGGAATATTGTCTACGAGCAGTACTTC. Its protein product is CASSQDAGDRNIVYEQYF. J is TRBJ2-7 and V is TRBV4-1, with 8 bases lining up with TRBD1. Germline CDR1 is MGHRA and CDR2 is YSYEKL. There are 18 residues in the CDR3. V trimming: 0 bases; J trimming: 3 bases; junction bases outside the gene matches: 13.